The 8 T cell receptor beta chains presented below share a single source sample, sequenced in a study of OX40 agonist ivuxolimab in advanced cancers. The receptor library was made with the immunoSEQ multiplex PCR assay. The table comes from immuneACCESS by way of TCRdb, which keeps in-frame sequences with V and J called. Part of the clones is missing from these tables; in studies checked, under half for an unresolved V gene and the rest for unknown reasons. Counted in this sample were approximately 99,000 clones; around 94% of them appeared once. The ten biggest clones cover about 0.19% of the sample. The source material was CD4+ or CD8+ T cells sorted from blood, sampled in a trial of the OX40 agonist ivuxolimab. The receptors here all came from an adult with an advanced solid tumor such as melanoma, head and neck, liver or kidney cancer.

This sequence joins TRBV9 and TRBJ2-5; 7 bases agree with TRBD1. Per the germline V gene, CDR1 is SGDLS and CDR2 is YYNGEE. V was pared by 0 bases and J by 4 bases, with 9 bases of the junction left unmatched. There are 16 residues in the CDR3. CDR3 protein: CASSVVPQGVGETQYF. The CDR3 bases are TGTGCCAGCAGCGTAGTACCCCAGGGGGTAGGAGAGACCCAGTACTTC. The full variable domain, in which reference TRBV9 and TRBJ2-5 provide the parts outside the CDR3, is DSGVTQTPKHLITATGQRVTLRCSPRSGDLSVYWYQQSLDQGLQFLIQYYNGEERAKGNILERFSAQQFPDLHSELNLSSLELGDSALYFCASSVVPQGVGETQYFGPGTRLLVL.

V is TRBV6-1 and J is TRBJ2-7; TRBD2 matches 9 bases. The CDR3 consists of 15 residues. Germline V gene data show CDR1 as MNHNS and CDR2 as SASEGT. V lost 5 bases and J lost 1; bases outside the gene matches: 6. The DNA of the CDR3 is TGTGCCAGCAGTCCCTCTAGCGGGGTGTCCTACGAGCAGTACTTC. Its protein product is CASSPSSGVSYEQYF.

This clone was recorded once. In nucleotides, the CDR3 is TGTGCCAGCAGTTCCAGTCCGAACACTGAAGCTTTCTTT. Amino acids: CASSSSPNTEAFF. The chain is built from TRBV28 and TRBJ1-1; D not certain. CDR3 length: 13 amino acids. Germline CDR1 and CDR2: MDHEN and SYDVKM. Trimming took 4 bases from V and 1 from J, leaving 7 bases between them.

V usage is TRBV10-3 and J usage is TRBJ2-4; the D gene is possibly TRBD1 (6 bases). CDR1 is ENHRY and CDR2 is SYGVKD in the germline V gene. Trimming removed 11 bases from V and 6 bases from J, with 14 bases in between. The CDR3 loop spans 12 amino acids. The CDR3 here is CASRGDGNIQYF. CDR3 nucleotide sequence: TGTGCCTCCAGGGGCGATGGAAACATTCAGTACTTC.

The genes are TRBV18 and TRBJ1-1; 9 bases align to TRBD1. This CDR3 comprises 16 residues. Germline trimming cut 3 bases from V and 4 bases from J; bases unmatched to any gene: 9. Germline CDR1 is KGHSH and CDR2 is LQKENI. CDR3 sequence: CASSPRTGDGSTEAFF. CDR3 DNA: TGTGCCAGCTCACCTAGGACAGGGGACGGCAGCACTGAAGCTTTCTTT.

V usage is TRBV11-3 and J usage is TRBJ1-1, with 8 bases aligning to TRBD1. CDR3 length: 13 amino acids. J gave up 3 bases and V 5 bases, and 2 bases lay outside the gene matches. Germline CDR1 SGHNT, CDR2 YENEEA. The CDR3 DNA sequence: TGTGCCAGCAGCCGACAGGGGTACACTGAAGCTTTCTTT. Its protein product is CASSRQGYTEAFF.

The chain joins TRBV4-2 to TRBJ1-2, with a weak D call TRBD1 (5 bases). CDR3 length equals 14 residues. Germline V lookup: CDR1 LGHNA, CDR2 YNFKEQ. Trimming cost V 5 bases and J 8 bases, with 18 bases left between them. CDR3 bases: TGTGCCAGCAGCTTGGGCGGGGAGTGGGGCGGCTACACCTTC. This encodes CASSLGGEWGGYTF.

The CDR3, as DNA: TGTGCCAGCAGCCCAGCCGGACGGAACTATGGCTACACCTTC. As protein: CASSPAGRNYGYTF. This chain connects TRBV5-6 to TRBJ1-2; D not certain. Trimming took 4 bases from V and 2 from J, leaving 12 bases between them. Germline V lookup: CDR1 SGHDT, CDR2 YYEEEE. The CDR3 loop spans 14 amino acids.